This passage covers 11 T cell receptor beta chains from one sample sequenced in a study of a mutant IDH1 vaccine in newly diagnosed glioma. These receptors' antigens are unknown. Stated time point: week 23, last vaccination. What each vaccine dose contained was 300 ug of mutant IDH1 20-mer peptide, accompanied by topical imiquimod. Measured with immunoSEQ multiplex PCR; TCRdb has only the in-frame clones, and not every one. The repertoire includes 40,000 or so clones, around 85% of them detected once, and less than 3% sits in the top ten. The sequences come from PBMCs, collected from a glioma patient whose treatment included an IDH1 peptide vaccine. The source of these receptors is a woman under 30 with glioma. Some clones in this sample may be carry-over from other donors' samples.

J is TRBJ1-2 and V is TRBV27; 10 bases are a match to TRBD1. CDR1 MNHEY and CDR2 SMNVEV come from the germline V gene (reference sequence). The junction had 7 bases not matched to a gene; V was cut back by 7 bases and J by 2 bases. CDR3 length: 15 residues. The CDR3 spells CASTDRGSRNYGYTF. The DNA of the CDR3 is TGTGCCAGCACGGACAGGGGGTCTCGCAACTATGGCTACACCTTC.

The chain recombines TRBV4-1 with TRBJ1-2; 7 bases align to TRBD1. In germline, CDR1 is MGHRA, CDR2 YSYEKL. Unmatched junction bases numbered 6, after V lost 3 bases and J lost 8 bases. This CDR3 region has 13 residues. As DNA, the CDR3 is TGCGCCAGCAGCCAGACAGGGATCGGGGGCTACACCTTC. It is translated as CASSQTGIGGYTF.

V and J are TRBV4-3 and TRBJ1-6; D ambiguous. Deletions cut 6 bases from V and 8 bases from J, with 11 bases between. The length of the CDR3 is 13 residues. CDR1 is LGHNA and CDR2 is YSLEER in the germline V gene. Here the CDR3 DNA reads TGCGCCAGCAGGGAACGGACTTATTCACCCCTCCACTTT. Protein product: CASRERTYSPLHF.

The gene calls are TRBV2 and TRBJ1-1, with D hard to call. This CDR3 contains 11 residues. Per the germline V gene, CDR1 is SNHLY and CDR2 is FYNNEI. V lost 3 bases and J lost 1, with 0 bases in between. The CDR3 coding sequence is TGTGCCAGCAGTGAGAACACTGAAGCTTTCTTT. The encoded protein is CASSENTEAFF.

This clone was observed once. The chain employs TRBV19 and TRBJ1-6, with D perhaps TRBD1 (5 bases). Germline CDR1 reads LNHDA; CDR2 reads SQIVND (reference sequence). This CDR3 has 13 amino acids. Trimming took off 3 bases at V and 10 bases at J, with 10 bases between the two ends. The CDR3, as DNA: TGTGCCAGTAGTATTGGGGCGAGGTCACCCCTCCACTTT. It yields the protein CASSIGARSPLHF.

The rearrangement links TRBV5-1 to TRBJ2-7; TRBD2 aligns across 13 bases. The V and J ends lost 4 bases and 3 bases, in that order; junction bases with no gene match: 4. The CDR3 extends over 15 amino acids. Germline V lookup: CDR1 SGHRS, CDR2 YFSETQ. The CDR3 region is CASSTGLAGVYEQYF. CDR3 DNA: TGCGCCAGCAGCACCGGACTAGCGGGAGTCTACGAGCAGTACTTC.

This clone was seen more than once but under ten times. The V call is TRBV4-1, the J call TRBJ1-4; tentative D call: TRBD1 (6 bases). Trimming removed 0 bases at V and 6 bases at J, with 11 bases between. The CDR3 sequence is 15 residues long. Looked up from germline, CDR1 is MGHRA and CDR2 is YSYEKL. The CDR3 DNA reads as TGCGCCAGCAGCCAAGACTCGGGACAAGATGAAAAACTGTTTTTT. This gives the protein CASSQDSGQDEKLFF.

This clone was seen more than once but under ten times. The chain combines TRBV5-8 with TRBJ2-3; a weak D match, TRBD1 (6 bases). There are 15 residues in the CDR3. CDR1 is SGHTS, CDR2 YDEGEE, per germline. Trimming removed 0 bases from V and 5 bases from J, with 13 bases in between. This chain's CDR3 is CASSLAQGQLDTQYF. The CDR3 DNA follows: TGTGCCAGCAGCTTGGCCCAGGGGCAACTAGATACGCAGTATTTT.

The V and J genes are TRBV5-1 and TRBJ1-1; possibly TRBD1 for D (5 bases). With 1 base removed from V and 4 bases from J, the gap between germline ends came to 14 bases. The germline V gene encodes CDR1 SGHRS and CDR2 YFSETQ. This CDR3 region has 15 residues. The CDR3 DNA is TGCGCCAGCAGCTTGTCGGGCAGGGAGGGCACTGAAGCTTTCTTT. Its protein product is CASSLSGREGTEAFF.

This clone has a handful of counts. V usage is TRBV5-4 and J usage is TRBJ1-1; weak D call: TRBD1 (6 bases). The CDR3 runs 14 residues. Trimming stripped 4 bases from V and 1 base from J, with 11 bases between. Germline values: CDR1 SGHNT, CDR2 YYREEE (reference sequence). CDR3 in DNA: TGTGCCAGCAGCCTACCGGGACAGAACACTGAAGCTTTCTTT. Amino acid sequence: CASSLPGQNTEAFF.

The gene calls are TRBV5-4 and TRBJ2-7; TRBD2 agrees at 7 bases. The J segment lost 3 bases and the V segment lost 3 bases, leaving 9 bases of the junction unmatched. CDR3 length: 15 amino acids. The germline V gene encodes CDR1 SGHNT and CDR2 YYREEE (reference sequence). CDR3 coding DNA: TGTGCCAGCAGCTCCTTGAGAGCGGGGCTCTACGAGCAGTACTTC. This encodes CASSSLRAGLYEQYF.